The present TCR beta chain was sequenced within a study of T cells after yellow fever vaccination. This clonotype has only a few counts. Its antigen is currently unknown. Findings and limits, study-wide: The study re-detected most primary-vaccination clones after the booster (96% CD4, 80% to 90% CD8).

One entry per CDR3 protein results from TCRdb running MiXCR on the 5' RACE reads. The data contain about 430,000 distinct CDR3 sequences, approximately 18% of them singletons. V gave up 1 base and J gave up 3 bases; unmatched junction bases: 7. This CDR3 has 17 amino acids. Germline CDR1 and CDR2: ENHRY and SYGVKD. This specimen consisted of PBMCs, obtained before the yellow fever booster vaccination. This sequence was found in a young man who received the YFV17D yellow fever vaccine. V usage is TRBV10-3 and J usage is TRBJ2-5, with 11 positions matching TRBD1. The CDR3 loop is CAISEFRTGGAEETQYF. The CDR3 coding sequence is TGTGCCATCAGTGAGTTCAGGACAGGGGGCGCGGAAGAGACCCAGTACTTC.